Below are 21 T cell receptor beta chains sequenced from a single sample in a study of identical twins. Each CDR3 protein is one row after TCRdb ran MiXCR on the 5' RACE reads. Of 1.5 million or so distinct CDR3 sequences in the sample, less than 40% are singletons; the top ten hold 0.25% to 0.3%. Input material: cord blood. These receptors originate from a newborn girl in good health.

This clonotype came up once. The chain has TRBV29-1 and TRBJ2-5, with a tentative D call TRBD1 (6 bases). Germline V gene data show CDR1 as SQVTM and CDR2 as ANQGSEA. Trimming removed 2 bases from V and 11 bases from J, with 15 bases in between. The length of the CDR3 is 12 residues. The CDR3 region has the DNA TGCAGCGTTGAAAGCAGGGGTAATGAGCAGTACTTC. Translating gives CSVESRGNEQYF. Filled out from reference TRBV29-1 and TRBJ2-5, the complete variable domain reads SAVISQKPSRDICQRGTSLTIQCQVDSQVTMMFWYRQQPGQSLTLIATANQGSEATYESGFVIDKFPISRPNLTFSTLTVSNMSPEDSSIYLCSVESRGNEQYFGPGTRLLVL.

The rearrangement uses TRBV30 and TRBJ2-7; no clear D. V lost 1 base to trimming and J lost 3 bases, with 13 bases between them. The CDR3 spans 14 residues. Germline V CDR1 and CDR2: GTSNPN, SVGIG (reference sequence). CDR3 residues: CAWSGLDTFYEQYF. As DNA, the CDR3 is TGTGCCTGGAGTGGCTTAGACACCTTCTACGAGCAGTACTTC. Looking up the rest from reference TRBV30 and TRBJ2-7 gives the full variable domain: SQTIHQWPATLVQPVGSPLSLECTVEGTSNPNLYWYRQAAGRGLQLLFYSVGIGQISSEVPQNLSASRPQDRQFILSSKKLLLSDSGFYLCAWSGLDTFYEQYFGPGTRLTVT.

This clonotype has a handful of counts. The V call is TRBV20-1, the J call TRBJ2-5; D is perhaps TRBD1 (5 bases). Germline values: CDR1 DFQATT, CDR2 SNEGSKA (reference sequence). The CDR3 totals 12 residues. The V end lost 5 bases, the J end lost 7 bases, and 14 bases lay between the germline ends. The CDR3 here is CSASKQGGTQYF. The CDR3 DNA reads TGCAGTGCTTCGAAGCAGGGTGGGACCCAGTACTTC.

The rearrangement uses TRBV11-1 and TRBJ2-5; 7 bases are a match to TRBD2. The CDR3 has 14 amino acids. V trimming: 4 bases; J trimming: 5 bases; junction bases outside the gene matches: 7. Germline loops: CDR1 SGHAT, CDR2 FQDESV (reference sequence). CDR3 nucleotide sequence: TGTGCCAGCAGCTCCAGCGGGATCGGGGAGACCCAGTACTTC. This translates into CASSSSGIGETQYF.

V usage is TRBV4-2 and J usage is TRBJ2-7; 8 nucleotides align to TRBD2. Near its end, the DNA agrees better with TRBJ2-5, so the J call may be wrong. Germline V gene sequence: CDR1 LGHNA, CDR2 YNFKEQ. The CDR3 length is 17 residues. CDR3 bases: TGTGCCAGCAGCCAGTCGCGGCTAGCGGGCTCTAAAGAGACCCAGTACTTC. Its protein is CASSQSRLAGSKETQYF.

The chain joins TRBV3-1 to TRBJ2-7, with 9 bases fitting TRBD2. The CDR3 runs to 17 residues. After removal of 1 base from V and 0 bases from J, the junction contained 7 bases not matched to a gene. Germline CDR1 LGHDT, CDR2 YNNKEL (reference sequence). The CDR3 nucleotides read TGTGCCAGCAGCCAAGGCTCTAGCGGGGTCTCCTCCTACGAGCAGTACTTC. Its protein product is CASSQGSSGVSSYEQYF.

As to this clonotype: This may come from a read error, since a much larger clone is one base off. The chain couples TRBV28 to TRBJ2-1; D may be TRBD2 (6 bases). The CDR3 consists of 14 residues. The germline CDR1 and CDR2 sequences are MDHEN and SYDVKM. CDR3 region: CASKWSGSYNKQFF. For the CDR3, the DNA is TGTGCCAGCAAGTGGAGCGGGTCGTACAATAAGCAGTTCTTC.

This clonotype was picked up many times. This chain uses TRBV7-2 with TRBJ2-3; D remains unclear. The CDR3 loop spans 15 amino acids. From germline, CDR1 is SGHTA and CDR2 FQGNSA. Between the trimmed V and J ends, which lost 1 base and 1 base, there was a span of 9 bases. The CDR3 region has the DNA TGTGCCAGCAGCTTAGAGGGCTTACGCACAGATACGCAGTATTTT. This gives the protein CASSLEGLRTDTQYF.

Turning to this clonotype: This could be a read error, since a much larger clone is one nucleotide away. CDR3 region: CASGTRSGEAFF. The DNA for the CDR3 is TGTGCCAGCGGCACCCGATCGGGGGAAGCTTTCTTT. V is TRBV12-3 or TRBV12-4 and J is TRBJ1-1; D uncertain. The CDR3 is 12 residues long. V was shortened by 8 bases and J by 8 bases, with 15 bases between the two germline ends.

For this clonotype: The junction and the germline gene differ at one end; a read error may be behind it. V is TRBV10-2 and J is TRBJ2-1; D uncertain. The J call may be incorrect, as the DNA end agrees better with TRBJ2-7. Per the germline V gene, CDR1 is WSHSY and CDR2 is SAAADI. The CDR3 length is 14 residues. CDR3 sequence (DNA): TGCGCTAGCAGTGAGTTCGCTTCCTACAATGAGCAGTACTTC. Translating it yields CASSEFASYNEQYF.

This clonotype occurred many times. The chain employs TRBV3-1 and TRBJ2-3; TRBD2 matches 8 bases. J lost 0 bases, V lost 1 base, and 3 bases had no gene match. The length of the CDR3 is 16 residues. CDR1 LGHDT and CDR2 YNNKEL come from the germline V gene (reference sequence). DNA of the CDR3: TGTGCCAGCAGCCAAGCCCTAGCGGGTAGCACAGATACGCAGTATTTT. Its translation: CASSQALAGSTDTQYF.

This clonotype was seen more than once but under ten times. This chain links TRBV10-3 with TRBJ2-7; D ambiguous. The CDR3 has 14 residues. Germline loops: CDR1 ENHRY, CDR2 SYGVKD. Trimming stripped 2 bases from V and 2 bases from J, with 10 bases between. The CDR3 DNA reads as TGTGCCATCAGTGAGGAAGGCCCTACCTACGAGCAGTACTTC. This gives the protein CAISEEGPTYEQYF.

The rearrangement links TRBV20-1 to TRBJ2-4; 7 nucleotides align to TRBD2. Germline CDR1 is DFQATT and CDR2 is SNEGSKA (reference sequence). This CDR3 is 13 amino acids long. CDR3 sequence reads: CRASGAAKNIQYF. CDR3 DNA: TGCAGGGCAAGCGGGGCGGCCAAAAACATTCAGTACTTC.

V gene TRBV20-1 combines with J gene TRBJ2-1, with D possibly called TRBD1 or TRBD2 (5 bases each). CDR1 is DFQATT, CDR2 SNEGSKA, per germline (reference sequence). This CDR3 has 15 amino acids. The ends were cut back, 0 bases at V and 5 bases at J, with 14 bases in the middle. CDR3 residues: CSARDWGYGDNEQFF. The CDR3 DNA reads TGCAGTGCTAGAGATTGGGGGTACGGGGACAATGAGCAGTTCTTC.

This chain links TRBV10-3 with TRBJ1-4; 7 positions match TRBD1. CDR3 size: 13 residues. The V gene end was trimmed by 8 bases and the J gene end by 4 bases; junction bases not matched to a gene: 4. CDR1 and CDR2 from the germline V gene are ENHRY and SYGVKD. CDR3 sequence (DNA): TGTGCCATCGGGACAGCTTTTAATGAAAAACTGTTTTTT. Translating gives CAIGTAFNEKLFF.

The chain joins TRBV14 to TRBJ2-1; no clear D. Trimming shortened V by 1 base and J by 8 bases, and 9 bases separated the two germline ends. CDR1 and CDR2 (germline): SGHDN, FVKESK. CDR3 length: 13 residues. CDR3 sequence reads: CASSQGPRHEQFF. As DNA, the CDR3 is TGTGCCAGCAGCCAAGGGCCTAGGCATGAGCAGTTCTTC.

This clonotype was counted between two and nine times. V and J are TRBV29-1 and TRBJ2-7, with TRBD2 as a possible D gene (5 bases). With 0 bases removed from V and 4 bases from J, the gap between germline ends came to 10 bases. The CDR3 has 13 residues. Germline V gene sequence: CDR1 SQVTM, CDR2 ANQGSEA. In nucleotides, the CDR3 is TGCAGCGTTGAAGATCCCCGGGGATACGAGCAGTACTTC. Encoded protein: CSVEDPRGYEQYF.

V usage is TRBV21-1 and J usage is TRBJ2-1; the table's D gene call, TRBD2, was not cross checked with the DNA. TRBV21-1 is annotated as a pseudogene. CDR3 length equals 19 residues. CDR3 in amino acids: CASSKGVGTSGSSYNEQFF. In nucleotides, the CDR3 is TGTGCCAGCAGCAAGGGGGTGGGGACTAGCGGGAGCTCCTACAATGAGCAGTTCTTC.

The chain employs TRBV3-1 and TRBJ1-6, with 8 bases identical to TRBD1. V was pared by 4 bases and J by 10 bases, with 12 bases of the junction left unmatched. The CDR3 runs to 16 residues. The germline V gene encodes CDR1 LGHDT and CDR2 YNNKEL (reference sequence). CDR3 protein: CASSPVVGGTGSPLHF. The CDR3 nucleotides read TGTGCCAGCAGCCCCGTAGTCGGGGGGACAGGCTCACCCCTCCACTTT.

The V and J genes are TRBV3-1 and TRBJ2-5; the D gene is possibly TRBD1 (5 bases). From germline, CDR1 is LGHDT and CDR2 YNNKEL (reference sequence). V was clipped by 1 base and J by 2 bases, with 8 bases between them. The CDR3 is 14 amino acids. DNA of the CDR3: TGTGCCAGCAGCCAAGGACAGCCGCAAGAGACCCAGTACTTC. It codes for CASSQGQPQETQYF.

The V gene is TRBV20-1, the J gene TRBJ1-2; D is unresolved. Trimming pared 3 bases from V and 4 bases from J, leaving 12 bases between. The CDR3 is 13 residues long. Germline CDR1 is DFQATT and CDR2 is SNEGSKA (reference sequence). The CDR3 DNA reads TGCAGTGCTAGGATGGCAGCCCTCTATGGCTACACCTTC. It translates to CSARMAALYGYTF.